The 21 T cell receptor beta chains below all came from one sample that was sequenced in a study of Ad26.COV2.S vaccination and SARS-CoV-2 variants (dated by TCRdb to about 2021). The library relied on the immunoSEQ multiplex PCR assay. Imported from immuneACCESS, the table was reduced by TCRdb to in-frame sequences with V and J called. These copies leave out some clones; in studies compared against another copy, an unresolved V gene accounts for under half, and the cause of the remainder is not known. For this sample there are approximately 300,000 clones; around 83% appear just once. The ten largest clones represent 1.9% of the sample. According to the study, the label for this sample's treatment or condition signals: approximately 18 received Ad26.COV2.S at low or high dose, single or two shots; about five received placebo; per-sample allocation not given. For vaccine and placebo recipients, the sequenced repertoires came from samples collected on day 63 after the first injection.

The sample was peripheral blood, taken in a trial of Ad26.COV2.S vaccine versus placebo. Receptor source: a person between 18 and 65 years old who received the Ad26.COV2.S COVID-19 vaccine or a placebo.

V usage is TRBV6-5 and J usage is TRBJ1-2; TRBD1 agrees at 7 bases. Germline V gene data show CDR1 as MNHEY and CDR2 as SVGAGI. V lost 2 bases and J lost 5; bases outside the gene matches: 5. The CDR3 runs to 14 residues. CDR3 nucleotide sequence: TGTGCCAGCAGTTACCACAGGGGTCCGTATGGCTACACCTTC. The encoded protein is CASSYHRGPYGYTF.

This chain connects TRBV6-2 or TRBV6-3 to TRBJ2-6, with unresolved D. The CDR3 totals 15 residues. The V end lost 2 bases, the J end lost 3 bases, and 8 bases lay between the germline ends. Looked up from germline, CDR1 is MNHEY and CDR2 is SVGEGT. The CDR3 sequence: CASSYPFGGANVLTF. Written as DNA, the CDR3 is TGTGCCAGCAGTTACCCGTTCGGTGGGGCCAACGTCCTGACTTTC.

The gene calls are TRBV19 and TRBJ2-2; D not resolved. V lost 4 bases, J lost 5 bases, and 8 bases lay in between. CDR1 LNHDA and CDR2 SQIVND come from the germline V gene (reference sequence). The CDR3 has 13 amino acids. The CDR3 coding sequence is TGTGCCAGTAGTAGGTTGGGAACCGGGGAGCTGTTTTTT. Amino acids: CASSRLGTGELFF.

The rearrangement links TRBV30 to TRBJ2-6; 7 bases fit TRBD1. J gave up 0 bases and V 4 bases, and 9 bases lay outside the gene matches. The CDR3 consists of 17 residues. Germline CDR1 reads GTSNPN; CDR2 reads SVGIG (reference sequence). This CDR3 is CAWTRTGALSGANVLTF. DNA of the CDR3: TGTGCCTGGACTAGGACAGGTGCCCTCTCTGGGGCCAACGTCCTGACTTTC.

The CDR3 nucleotides are TGTGCCAGCAGCGTAAAAGGGGGCACAGATACGCAGTATTTT. Translating it yields CASSVKGGTDTQYF. This chain links TRBV9 with TRBJ2-3; D might be TRBD1 (5 bases). The germline V gene encodes CDR1 SGDLS and CDR2 YYNGEE. Trimming removed 1 base from V and 1 base from J, with 7 bases in between. The CDR3 covers 14 residues.

The V and J genes are TRBV29-1 and TRBJ2-7; perhaps D is TRBD1 or TRBD2 (6 bases each). Germline CDR1 is SQVTM and CDR2 is ANQGSEA. Trimming took 6 bases from V and 6 from J, leaving 12 bases between them. The CDR3 consists of 11 residues. CDR3 amino acids: CSVQGGFEQYF. CDR3 nucleotide sequence: TGCAGCGTCCAAGGGGGGTTCGAGCAGTACTTC.

DNA for the CDR3: TGCGCCAGCAGCTCGGCGCGGTACGAGCAGTACTTC. Protein: CASSSARYEQYF. V and J are TRBV5-1 and TRBJ2-7, with D unresolved. CDR1 is SGHRS and CDR2 is YFSETQ in the germline V gene. The CDR3 sequence is 12 residues long. V was pared by 3 bases and J by 4 bases, with 8 bases between.

CDR3 residues: CASSLLADYEQYF. In DNA form, the CDR3 reads TGCGCCAGCAGCTTACTAGCGGACTACGAGCAGTACTTC. V is TRBV5-1 and J is TRBJ2-7, with 8 bases fitting TRBD2. The CDR3 covers 13 residues. Germline CDR1 SGHRS, CDR2 YFSETQ. V dropped 2 bases and J dropped 3; count of bases not matched to a gene: 1.

This chain uses TRBV11-2 with TRBJ1-6; 10 nucleotides match TRBD1. This CDR3 has 19 residues. Germline V CDR1 and CDR2: SGHAT, FQNNGV. The junction had 9 bases not matched to a gene; V was cut back by 1 base and J by 3 bases. For the CDR3, the DNA is TGTGCCAGCAGCTTAGGGGACAGGGGTAATAGCTTCTATAATTCACCCCTCCACTTT. This codes for CASSLGDRGNSFYNSPLHF.

The CDR3 DNA follows: TGCAGCGGGGGATGGACCGGGGAGCTGTTTTTT. Amino acids: CSGGWTGELFF. V gene TRBV29-1 combines with J gene TRBJ2-2; D is undetermined. Germline CDR1 reads SQVTM; CDR2 reads ANQGSEA. Trimming took 7 bases from V and 5 from J, leaving 8 bases between them. This CDR3 comprises 11 residues.

This sequence joins TRBV7-8 and TRBJ1-2; 9 bases match TRBD1. V was clipped by 5 bases and J by 4 bases; unmatched bases: 5. Per the germline V gene, CDR1 is SGHVS and CDR2 is FQNEAQ. The CDR3 spans 14 residues. The CDR3 DNA reads as TGTGCCAGCAGCCCTCAACAGGGGGCCTATGGCTACACCTTC. Amino acid sequence: CASSPQQGAYGYTF.

The V and J genes are TRBV19 and TRBJ2-7; 7 nucleotides line up with TRBD1. Trimming cost V 5 bases and J 2 bases; bases outside gene matches: 9. The germline V gene encodes CDR1 LNHDA and CDR2 SQIVND (reference sequence). The CDR3 has 15 residues. CDR3 sequence reads: CASSPRDREAYEQYF. The CDR3 coding sequence is TGTGCCAGTAGTCCTCGGGACAGAGAAGCCTACGAGCAGTACTTC.

This chain connects TRBV4-3 to TRBJ1-4; 7 bases line up with TRBD1. The germline CDR1 and CDR2 sequences are LGHNA and YSLEER. V lost 3 bases and J lost 6; bases outside the gene matches: 10. The CDR3 contains 16 residues. CDR3 amino acids: CASSHSGQEQDEKLFF. CDR3 nucleotide sequence: TGCGCCAGCAGCCATTCCGGACAGGAGCAGGATGAAAAACTGTTTTTT.

This clone was seen once. The chain combines TRBV7-9 with TRBJ1-1; 10 bases are a match to TRBD1. Losses at the gene ends were 4 bases for V and 7 bases for J; bases not matched to a gene: 9. Germline V lookup: CDR1 SEHNR, CDR2 FQNEAQ (reference sequence). This CDR3 region has 15 residues. The CDR3 region has the DNA TGTGCCAGCAGCTCCCGACAGGGGGCGCTTGGTGAAGCTTTCTTT. Encoded protein: CASSSRQGALGEAFF.

This chain links TRBV30 with TRBJ2-3; the D is unclear. The CDR3 totals 14 residues. V shed 4 bases and J shed 0 bases, with 11 bases lying between them. Per the germline V gene, CDR1 is GTSNPN and CDR2 is SVGIG (reference sequence). CDR3 residues: CAWKYGASTDTQYF. CDR3 DNA sequence: TGTGCCTGGAAATATGGCGCTAGCACAGATACGCAGTATTTT.

This clone was observed a handful of times. The chain carries TRBV9 and TRBJ1-2; D gene uncertain. CDR3 size: 15 residues. In germline, CDR1 is SGDLS, CDR2 YYNGEE. Trimming removed 4 bases at V and 2 bases at J, with 15 bases between. CDR3 in amino acids: CASSPSGQSNYGYTF. The CDR3 DNA follows: TGTGCCAGCAGCCCAAGCGGGCAGAGCAACTATGGCTACACCTTC.

This chain joins TRBV7-9 and TRBJ1-3; D uncertain. The CDR3 extends over 14 amino acids. V lost 5 bases and J lost 2, with 10 bases in between. CDR1 and CDR2 (germline): SEHNR, FQNEAQ (reference sequence). For the CDR3, the DNA is TGTGCCAGCAGCCCTGGCGCCCCTGGAAACACCATATATTTT. It is translated as CASSPGAPGNTIYF. Looking up the rest from reference TRBV7-9 and TRBJ1-3 gives the full variable domain: DTGVSQNPRHKITKRGQNVTFRCDPISEHNRLYWYRQTLGQGPEFLTYFQNEAQLEKSRLLSDRFSAERPKGSFSTLEIQRTEQGDSAMYLCASSPGAPGNTIYFGEGSWLTVV.

The rearrangement links TRBV25-1 to TRBJ1-2; 7 bases line up with TRBD1. Germline loops: CDR1 MGHDK, CDR2 SYGVNS. The CDR3 length is 15 residues. V lost 5 bases and J lost 4; bases outside the gene matches: 10. The CDR3 loop reads CASSPEGARGYGYTF. In DNA form, the CDR3 reads TGTGCCAGCAGTCCAGAGGGGGCACGAGGCTATGGCTACACCTTC.

The chain has TRBV30 and TRBJ2-7; D is possibly TRBD2 (6 bases). Germline assignment: CDR1 GTSNPN and CDR2 SVGIG (reference sequence). The ends were cut back, 0 bases at V and 6 bases at J, with 12 bases in the middle. CDR3 length equals 13 residues. CDR3 region: CAWSVLPGGEQYF. As DNA, the CDR3 is TGTGCCTGGAGTGTACTTCCCGGGGGCGAGCAGTACTTC.

The chain has TRBV28 and TRBJ2-3; weak D call: TRBD2 (5 bases). The V end lost 6 bases, the J end lost 0 bases, and 16 bases lay between the germline ends. The CDR3 length is 16 residues. Germline CDR1 is MDHEN and CDR2 is SYDVKM. CDR3 DNA: TGTGCCAGCAGCTTTACGAGGACTGATAGCACAGATACGCAGTATTTT. This sequence encodes CASSFTRTDSTDTQYF.

This chain links TRBV11-2 with TRBJ1-4; D possibly corresponds to TRBD1 (6 bases). V lost 3 bases and J 14 bases, leaving 16 bases between the germline ends. The CDR3 length is 13 residues. The germline CDR1 and CDR2 sequences are SGHAT and FQNNGV. CDR3 region: CASSLTGYTGLFF. The DNA for the CDR3 is TGTGCCAGCAGCTTGACAGGCTACACCGGGCTGTTTTTT.